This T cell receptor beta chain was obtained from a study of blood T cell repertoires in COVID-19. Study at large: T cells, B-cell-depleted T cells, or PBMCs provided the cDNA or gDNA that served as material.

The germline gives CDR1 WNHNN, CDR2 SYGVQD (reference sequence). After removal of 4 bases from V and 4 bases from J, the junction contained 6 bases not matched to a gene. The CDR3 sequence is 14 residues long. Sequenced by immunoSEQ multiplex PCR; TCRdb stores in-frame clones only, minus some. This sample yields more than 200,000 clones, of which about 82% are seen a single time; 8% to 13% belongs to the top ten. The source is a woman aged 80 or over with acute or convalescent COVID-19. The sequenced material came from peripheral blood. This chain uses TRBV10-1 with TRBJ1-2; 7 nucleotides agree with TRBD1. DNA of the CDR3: TGCGCCAGCAGTGCAAGGACAGGCGCCTATGGCTACACCTTC. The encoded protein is CASSARTGAYGYTF.